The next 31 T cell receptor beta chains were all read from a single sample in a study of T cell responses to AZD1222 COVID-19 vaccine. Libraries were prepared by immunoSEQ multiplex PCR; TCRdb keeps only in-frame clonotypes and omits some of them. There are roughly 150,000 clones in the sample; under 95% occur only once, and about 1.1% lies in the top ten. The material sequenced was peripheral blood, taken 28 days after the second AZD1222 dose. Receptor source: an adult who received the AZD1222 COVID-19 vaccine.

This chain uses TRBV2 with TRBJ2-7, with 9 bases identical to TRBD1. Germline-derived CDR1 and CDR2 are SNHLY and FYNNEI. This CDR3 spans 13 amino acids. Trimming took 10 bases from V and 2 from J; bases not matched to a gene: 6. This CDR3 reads CATDRDRAYEQYF. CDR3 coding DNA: TGTGCCACCGACCGGGACAGGGCCTACGAGCAGTACTTC.

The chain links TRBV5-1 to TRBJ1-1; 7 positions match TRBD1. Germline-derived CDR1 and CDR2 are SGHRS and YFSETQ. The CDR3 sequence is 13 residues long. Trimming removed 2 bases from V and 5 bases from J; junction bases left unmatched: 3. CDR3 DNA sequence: TGCGCCAGCAGCTTTGAACAGGGGACTGAAGCTTTCTTT. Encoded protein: CASSFEQGTEAFF.

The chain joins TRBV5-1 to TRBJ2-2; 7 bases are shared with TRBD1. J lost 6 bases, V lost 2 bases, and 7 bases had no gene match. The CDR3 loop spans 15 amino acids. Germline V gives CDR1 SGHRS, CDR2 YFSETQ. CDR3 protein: CASSLWTGYAGELFF. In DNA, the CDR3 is TGCGCCAGCAGCTTATGGACAGGTTACGCCGGGGAGCTGTTTTTT.

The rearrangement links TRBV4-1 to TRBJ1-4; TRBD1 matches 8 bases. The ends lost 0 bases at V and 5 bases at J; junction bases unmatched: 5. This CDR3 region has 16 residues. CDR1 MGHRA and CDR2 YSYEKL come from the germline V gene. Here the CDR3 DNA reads TGCGCCAGCAGCCAAGATCGGGGGACAGGAAATGAAAAACTGTTTTTT. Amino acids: CASSQDRGTGNEKLFF.

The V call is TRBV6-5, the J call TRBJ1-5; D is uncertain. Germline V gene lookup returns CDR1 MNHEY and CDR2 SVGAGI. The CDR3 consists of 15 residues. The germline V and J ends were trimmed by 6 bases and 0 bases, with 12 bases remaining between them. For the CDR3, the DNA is TGTGCCAGCAGCAAGACTTATAATAGCAATCAGCCCCAGCATTTT. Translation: CASSKTYNSNQPQHF.

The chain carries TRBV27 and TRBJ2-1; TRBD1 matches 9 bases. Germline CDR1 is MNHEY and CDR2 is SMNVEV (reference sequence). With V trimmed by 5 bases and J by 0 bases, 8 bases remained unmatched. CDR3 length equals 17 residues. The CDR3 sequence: CASSTPTGQGSYNEQFF. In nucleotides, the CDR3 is TGTGCCAGCAGTACACCAACGGGACAGGGCTCCTACAATGAGCAGTTCTTC.

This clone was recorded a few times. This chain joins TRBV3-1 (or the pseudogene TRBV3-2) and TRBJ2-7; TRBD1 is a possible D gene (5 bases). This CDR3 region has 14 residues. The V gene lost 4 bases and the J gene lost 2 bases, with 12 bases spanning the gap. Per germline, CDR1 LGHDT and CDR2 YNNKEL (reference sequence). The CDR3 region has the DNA TGTGCCAGCAGCCCAGGGTTGGGCCCCTACGAGCAGTACTTC. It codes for CASSPGLGPYEQYF.

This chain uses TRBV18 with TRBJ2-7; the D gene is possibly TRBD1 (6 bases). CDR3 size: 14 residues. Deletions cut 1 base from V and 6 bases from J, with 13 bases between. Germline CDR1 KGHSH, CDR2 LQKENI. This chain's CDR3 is CASSPLHRDGEQYF. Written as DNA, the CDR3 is TGTGCCAGCTCACCACTGCACAGGGACGGCGAGCAGTACTTC.

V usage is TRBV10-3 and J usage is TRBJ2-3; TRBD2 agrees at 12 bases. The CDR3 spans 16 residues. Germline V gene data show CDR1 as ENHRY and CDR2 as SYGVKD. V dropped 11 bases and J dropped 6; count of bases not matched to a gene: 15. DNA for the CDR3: TGTGCCGTAAATACTAGCGGGGGGTCCCAGCGGGATACGCAGTATTTT. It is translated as CAVNTSGGSQRDTQYF.

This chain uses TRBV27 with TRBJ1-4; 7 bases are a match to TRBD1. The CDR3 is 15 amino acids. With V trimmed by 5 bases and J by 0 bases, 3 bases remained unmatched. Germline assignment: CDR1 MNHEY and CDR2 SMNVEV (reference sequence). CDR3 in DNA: TGTGCCAGCAGTGTTCAGGGGGCAACTAATGAAAAACTGTTTTTT. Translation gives CASSVQGATNEKLFF.

The CDR3 DNA reads TGTGCCAGCAGCGTAGAGCACAGGCCCGGTGTTGGCTACACCTTC. It encodes CASSVEHRPGVGYTF. V gene TRBV9 combines with J gene TRBJ1-2, with D perhaps TRBD1 (5 bases). The ends were cut back, 0 bases at V and 7 bases at J, with 16 bases in the middle. The CDR3 contains 15 residues. Germline V gives CDR1 SGDLS, CDR2 YYNGEE. Combining the CDR3 with reference TRBV9 and TRBJ1-2 gives the whole variable domain DSGVTQTPKHLITATGQRVTLRCSPRSGDLSVYWYQQSLDQGLQFLIQYYNGEERAKGNILERFSAQQFPDLHSELNLSSLELGDSALYFCASSVEHRPGVGYTFGSGTRLTVV.

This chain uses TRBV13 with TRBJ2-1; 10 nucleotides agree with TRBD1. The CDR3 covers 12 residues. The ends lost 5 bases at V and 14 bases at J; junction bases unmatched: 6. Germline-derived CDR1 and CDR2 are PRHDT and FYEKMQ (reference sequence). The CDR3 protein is CASSLTGGIEFF. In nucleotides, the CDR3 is TGTGCCAGCAGCCTGACAGGGGGCATCGAGTTCTTC.

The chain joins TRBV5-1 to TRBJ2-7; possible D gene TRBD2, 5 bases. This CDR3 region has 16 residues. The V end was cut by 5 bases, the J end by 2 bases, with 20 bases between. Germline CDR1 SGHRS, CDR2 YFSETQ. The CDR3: CASSPGIIFGPYEQYF. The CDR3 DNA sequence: TGCGCCAGCAGTCCCGGGATTATTTTCGGCCCCTACGAGCAGTACTTC.

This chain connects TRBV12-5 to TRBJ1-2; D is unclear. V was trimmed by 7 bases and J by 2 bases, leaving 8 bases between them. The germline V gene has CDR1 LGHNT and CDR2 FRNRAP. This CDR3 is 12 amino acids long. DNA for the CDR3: TGTGCTAGTGCGGTCGGAAACTATGGCTACACCTTC. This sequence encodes CASAVGNYGYTF.

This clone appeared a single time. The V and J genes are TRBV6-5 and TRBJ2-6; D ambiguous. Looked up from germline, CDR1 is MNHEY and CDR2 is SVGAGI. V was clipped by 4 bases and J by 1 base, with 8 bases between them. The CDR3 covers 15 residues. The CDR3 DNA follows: TGTGCCAGCAGTTCTTTCGGGTCTGGGGCCAACGTCCTGACTTTC. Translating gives CASSSFGSGANVLTF.

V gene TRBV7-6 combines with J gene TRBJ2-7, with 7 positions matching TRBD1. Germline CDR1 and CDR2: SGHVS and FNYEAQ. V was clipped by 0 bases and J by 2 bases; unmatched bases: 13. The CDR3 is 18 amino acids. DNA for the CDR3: TGTGCCAGCAGCTTAGCGGGGGACAGTGCCATTTATCCCTACGAGCAGTACTTC. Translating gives CASSLAGDSAIYPYEQYF. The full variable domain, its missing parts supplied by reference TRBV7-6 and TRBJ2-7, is GAGVSQSPRYKVTKRGQDVALRCDPISGHVSLYWYRQALGQGPEFLTYFNYEAQQDKSGLPNDRFSAERPEGSISTLTIQRTEQRDSAMYRCASSLAGDSAIYPYEQYFGPGTRLTVT.

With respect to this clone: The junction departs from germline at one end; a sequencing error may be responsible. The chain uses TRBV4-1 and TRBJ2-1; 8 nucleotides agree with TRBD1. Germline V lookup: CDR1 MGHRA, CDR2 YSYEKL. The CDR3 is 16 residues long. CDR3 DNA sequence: TGCGCCAGCAGCCAAGTGCTGGGACAGGAGGTTAATGGGCAGTTCTTC. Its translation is CASSQVLGQEVNGQFF.

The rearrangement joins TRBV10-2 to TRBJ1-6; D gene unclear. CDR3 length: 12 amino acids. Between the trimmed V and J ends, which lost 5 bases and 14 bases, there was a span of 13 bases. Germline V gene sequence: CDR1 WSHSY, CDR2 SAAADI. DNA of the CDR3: TGCGCCAGCAGTAAAAGCCTTCAGGCCCTCCACTTT. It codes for CASSKSLQALHF.

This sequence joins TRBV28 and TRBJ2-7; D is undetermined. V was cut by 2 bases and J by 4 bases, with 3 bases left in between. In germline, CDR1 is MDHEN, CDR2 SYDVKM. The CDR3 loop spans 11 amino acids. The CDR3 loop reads CASSLRYEQYF. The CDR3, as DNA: TGTGCCAGCAGTTTACGGTACGAGCAGTACTTC.

The CDR3, as DNA: TGTGCCAGCAGTTTAGCTGGCCCGGACACTTCCTACAATGAGCAGTTCTTC. Protein: CASSLAGPDTSYNEQFF. The V and J genes are TRBV28 and TRBJ2-1; D is perhaps TRBD1 (5 bases). The V gene lost 2 bases and the J gene lost 1 base, with 15 bases spanning the gap. The CDR3 is 17 amino acids. Per the germline V gene, CDR1 is MDHEN and CDR2 is SYDVKM.

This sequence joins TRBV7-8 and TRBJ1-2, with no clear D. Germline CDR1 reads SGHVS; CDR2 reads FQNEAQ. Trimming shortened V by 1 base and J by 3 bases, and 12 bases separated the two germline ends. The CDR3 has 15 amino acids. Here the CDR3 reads CASSLGSARHYGYTF. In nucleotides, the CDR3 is TGTGCCAGCAGCTTAGGATCGGCCAGGCACTATGGCTACACCTTC.

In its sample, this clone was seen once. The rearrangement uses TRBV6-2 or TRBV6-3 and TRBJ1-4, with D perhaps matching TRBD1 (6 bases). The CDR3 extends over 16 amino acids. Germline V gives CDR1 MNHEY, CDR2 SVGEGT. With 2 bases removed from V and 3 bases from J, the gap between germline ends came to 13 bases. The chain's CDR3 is CASSYPPGAANEKLFF. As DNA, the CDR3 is TGTGCCAGCAGTTACCCTCCGGGGGCTGCTAATGAAAAACTGTTTTTT.

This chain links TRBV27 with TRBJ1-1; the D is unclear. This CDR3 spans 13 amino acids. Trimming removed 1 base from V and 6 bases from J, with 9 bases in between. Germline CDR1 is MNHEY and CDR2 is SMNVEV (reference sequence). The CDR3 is CASSLYVSAEAFF. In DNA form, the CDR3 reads TGTGCCAGCAGTTTATATGTAAGCGCTGAAGCTTTCTTT.

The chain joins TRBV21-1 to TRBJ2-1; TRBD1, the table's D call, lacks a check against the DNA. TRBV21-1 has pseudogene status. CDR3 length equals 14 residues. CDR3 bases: TGTGCCAGCATCCAAAGGACAGCCTACAATGAGCAGTTCTTC. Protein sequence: CASIQRTAYNEQFF.

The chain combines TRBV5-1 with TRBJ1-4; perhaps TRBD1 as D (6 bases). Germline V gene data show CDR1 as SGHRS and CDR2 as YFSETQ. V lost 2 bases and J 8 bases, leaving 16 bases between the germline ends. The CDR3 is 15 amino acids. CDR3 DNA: TGCGCCAGCAGCTTTACAGGAAGGGGGATCGAAAAACTGTTTTTT. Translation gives CASSFTGRGIEKLFF.

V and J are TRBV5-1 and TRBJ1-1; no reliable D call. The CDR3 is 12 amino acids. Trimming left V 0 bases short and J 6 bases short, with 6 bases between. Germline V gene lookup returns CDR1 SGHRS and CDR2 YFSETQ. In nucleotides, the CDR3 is TGCGCCAGCAGCTTGGAACCGCCTGAAGCTTTCTTT. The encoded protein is CASSLEPPEAFF. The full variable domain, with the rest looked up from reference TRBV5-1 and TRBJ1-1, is KAGVTQTPRYLIKTRGQQVTLSCSPISGHRSVSWYQQTPGQGLQFLFEYFSETQRNKGNFPGRFSGRQFSNSRSEMNVSTLELGDSALYLCASSLEPPEAFFGQGTRLTVV.

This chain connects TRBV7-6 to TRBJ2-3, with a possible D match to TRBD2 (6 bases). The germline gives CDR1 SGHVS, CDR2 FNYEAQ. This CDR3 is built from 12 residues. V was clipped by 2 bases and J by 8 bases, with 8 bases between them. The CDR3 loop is CASSLNSGTQYF. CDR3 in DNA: TGTGCCAGCAGCTTAAATAGCGGTACGCAGTATTTT.

CDR3 region: CASSMAGNTIYF. The CDR3 coding sequence is TGTGCTAGTTCGATGGCTGGAAACACCATATATTTT. This chain uses TRBV12-5 with TRBJ1-3; D is unclear. The CDR3 sequence is 12 residues long. The germline V and J ends were trimmed by 8 bases and 2 bases, with 7 bases remaining between them. From germline, CDR1 is LGHNT and CDR2 FRNRAP.

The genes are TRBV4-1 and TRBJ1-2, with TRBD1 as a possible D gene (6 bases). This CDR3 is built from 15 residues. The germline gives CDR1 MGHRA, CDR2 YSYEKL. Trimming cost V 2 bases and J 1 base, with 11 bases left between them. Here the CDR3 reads CASSQPARGNYGYTF. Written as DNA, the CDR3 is TGCGCCAGCAGCCAACCCGCCAGGGGTAACTATGGCTACACCTTC.

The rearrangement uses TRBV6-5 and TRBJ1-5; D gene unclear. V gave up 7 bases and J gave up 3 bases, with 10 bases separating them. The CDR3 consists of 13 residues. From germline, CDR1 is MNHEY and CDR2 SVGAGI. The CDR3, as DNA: TGTGCCAGCAAGGACGGGTACAATCAGCCCCAGCATTTT. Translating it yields CASKDGYNQPQHF.

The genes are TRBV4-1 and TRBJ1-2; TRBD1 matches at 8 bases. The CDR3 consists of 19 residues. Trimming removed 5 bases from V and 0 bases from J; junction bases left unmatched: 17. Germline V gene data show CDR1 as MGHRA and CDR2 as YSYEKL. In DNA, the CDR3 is TGCGCCAGCAGCGGCGGCTGGACAGGGCCTACATATCCTAACTATGGCTACACCTTC. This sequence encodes CASSGGWTGPTYPNYGYTF.